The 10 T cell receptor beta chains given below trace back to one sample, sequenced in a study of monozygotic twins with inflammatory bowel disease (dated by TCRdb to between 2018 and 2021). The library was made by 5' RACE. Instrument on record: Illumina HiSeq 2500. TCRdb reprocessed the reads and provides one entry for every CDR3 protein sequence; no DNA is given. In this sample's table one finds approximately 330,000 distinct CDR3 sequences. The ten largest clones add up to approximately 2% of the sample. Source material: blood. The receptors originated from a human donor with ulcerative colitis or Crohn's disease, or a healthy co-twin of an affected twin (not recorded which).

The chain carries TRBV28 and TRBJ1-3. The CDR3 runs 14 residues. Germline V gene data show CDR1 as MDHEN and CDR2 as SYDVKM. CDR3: CASSFLNSGNTIYF. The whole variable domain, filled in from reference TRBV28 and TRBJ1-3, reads DVKVTQSSRYLVKRTGEKVFLECVQDMDHENMFWYRQDPGLGLRLIYFSYDVKMKEKGDIPEGYSVSREKKERFSLILESASTNQTSMYLCASSFLNSGNTIYFGEGSWLTVV.

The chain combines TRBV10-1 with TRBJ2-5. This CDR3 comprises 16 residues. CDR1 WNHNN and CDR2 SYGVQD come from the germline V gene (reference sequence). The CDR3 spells CASSESRTGFQETQYF.

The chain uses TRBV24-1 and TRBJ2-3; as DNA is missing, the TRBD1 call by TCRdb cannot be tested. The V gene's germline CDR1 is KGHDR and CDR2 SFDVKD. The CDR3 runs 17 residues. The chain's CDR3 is CATSDGTRGLTTDTQYF.

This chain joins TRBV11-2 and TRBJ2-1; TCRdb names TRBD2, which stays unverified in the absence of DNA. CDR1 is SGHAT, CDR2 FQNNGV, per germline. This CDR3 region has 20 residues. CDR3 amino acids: CASSSPGGRAPSSSYNEQFF.

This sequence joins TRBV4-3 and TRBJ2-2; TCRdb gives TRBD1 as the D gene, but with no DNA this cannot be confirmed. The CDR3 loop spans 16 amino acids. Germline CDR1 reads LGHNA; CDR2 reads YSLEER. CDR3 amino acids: CASSQEDRGNTGELFF.

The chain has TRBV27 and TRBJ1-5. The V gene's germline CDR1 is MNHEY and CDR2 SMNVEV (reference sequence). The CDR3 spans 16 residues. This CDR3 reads CASSSLAEYFNQPQHF.

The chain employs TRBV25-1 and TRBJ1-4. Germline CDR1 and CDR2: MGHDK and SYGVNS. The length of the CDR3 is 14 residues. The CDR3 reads CASTGRAANEKLFF.

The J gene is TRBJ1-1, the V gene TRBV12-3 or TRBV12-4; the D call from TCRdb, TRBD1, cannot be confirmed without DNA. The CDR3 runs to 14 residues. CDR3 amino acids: CASRATRTSGQAFF.

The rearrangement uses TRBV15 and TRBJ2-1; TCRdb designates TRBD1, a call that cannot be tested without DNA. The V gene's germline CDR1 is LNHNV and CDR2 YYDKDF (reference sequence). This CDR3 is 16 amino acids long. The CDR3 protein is CATSSPRGHSSGGEFF.

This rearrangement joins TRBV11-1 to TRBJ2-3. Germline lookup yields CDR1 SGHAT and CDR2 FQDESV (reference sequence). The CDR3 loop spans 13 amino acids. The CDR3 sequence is CASSLDSTDTQYF.